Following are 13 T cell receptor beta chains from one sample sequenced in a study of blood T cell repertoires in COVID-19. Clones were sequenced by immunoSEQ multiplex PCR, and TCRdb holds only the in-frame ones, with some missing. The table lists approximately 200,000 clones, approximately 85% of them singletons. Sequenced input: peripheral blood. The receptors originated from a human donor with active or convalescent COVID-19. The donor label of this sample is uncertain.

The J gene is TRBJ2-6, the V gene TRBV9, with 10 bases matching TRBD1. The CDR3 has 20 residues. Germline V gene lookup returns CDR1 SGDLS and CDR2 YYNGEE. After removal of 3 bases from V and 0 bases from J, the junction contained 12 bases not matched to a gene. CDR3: CASSAWRGQGTSSGANVLTF. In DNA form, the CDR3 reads TGTGCCAGCAGCGCCTGGAGGGGACAGGGGACTTCCTCTGGGGCCAACGTCCTGACTTTC.

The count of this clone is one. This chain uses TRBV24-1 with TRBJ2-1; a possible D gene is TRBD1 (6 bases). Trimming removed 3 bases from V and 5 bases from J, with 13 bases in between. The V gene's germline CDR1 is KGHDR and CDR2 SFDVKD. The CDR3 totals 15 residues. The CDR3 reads CATSDRDKWDNEQFF. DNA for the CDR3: TGTGCCACCAGTGATCGGGACAAGTGGGACAATGAGCAGTTCTTC.

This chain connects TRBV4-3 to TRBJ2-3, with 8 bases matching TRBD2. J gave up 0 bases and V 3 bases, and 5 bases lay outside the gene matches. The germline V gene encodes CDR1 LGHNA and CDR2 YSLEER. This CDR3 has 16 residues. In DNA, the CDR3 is TGCGCCAGCAGCCACCGGGGGGGACCTAGCACAGATACGCAGTATTTT. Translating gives CASSHRGGPSTDTQYF.

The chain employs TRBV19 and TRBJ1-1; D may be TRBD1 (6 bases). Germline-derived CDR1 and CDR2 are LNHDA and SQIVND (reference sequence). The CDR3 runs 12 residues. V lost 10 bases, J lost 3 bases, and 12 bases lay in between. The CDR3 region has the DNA TGTGCCACCGAGACAGGATACACTGAAGCTTTCTTT. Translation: CATETGYTEAFF.

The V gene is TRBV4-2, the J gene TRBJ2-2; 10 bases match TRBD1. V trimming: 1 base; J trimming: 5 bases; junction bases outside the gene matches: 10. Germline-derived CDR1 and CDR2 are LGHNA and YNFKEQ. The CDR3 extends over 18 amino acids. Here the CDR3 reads CASSQGTGGISVTGELFF. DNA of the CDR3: TGTGCCAGCAGCCAAGGGACAGGGGGGATCTCAGTGACCGGGGAGCTGTTTTTT.

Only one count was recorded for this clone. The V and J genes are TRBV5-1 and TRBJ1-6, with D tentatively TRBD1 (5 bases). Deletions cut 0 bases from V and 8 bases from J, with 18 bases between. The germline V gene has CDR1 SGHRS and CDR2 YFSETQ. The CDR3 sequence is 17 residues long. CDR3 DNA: TGCGCCAGCAGCTTGGCCGGGGGAGGGGCTACGGATTCACCCCTCCACTTT. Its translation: CASSLAGGGATDSPLHF.

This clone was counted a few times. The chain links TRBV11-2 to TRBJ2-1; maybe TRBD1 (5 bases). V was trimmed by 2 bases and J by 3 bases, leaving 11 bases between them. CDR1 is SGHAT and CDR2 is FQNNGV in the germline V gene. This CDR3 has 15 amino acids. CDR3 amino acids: CASSLRQGGYNEQFF. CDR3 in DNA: TGTGCCAGCAGCTTAAGGCAGGGTGGCTACAATGAGCAGTTCTTC.

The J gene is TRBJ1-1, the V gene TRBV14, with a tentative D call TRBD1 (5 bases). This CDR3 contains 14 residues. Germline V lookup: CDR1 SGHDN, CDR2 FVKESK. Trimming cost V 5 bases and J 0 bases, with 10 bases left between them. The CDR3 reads CASSKTAMNTEAFF. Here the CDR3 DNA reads TGTGCCAGCAGCAAGACAGCTATGAACACTGAAGCTTTCTTT.

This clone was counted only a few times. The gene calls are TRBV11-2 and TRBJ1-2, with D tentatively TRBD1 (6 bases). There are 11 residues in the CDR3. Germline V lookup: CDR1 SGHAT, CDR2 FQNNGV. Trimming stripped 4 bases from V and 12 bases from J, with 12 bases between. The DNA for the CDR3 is TGTGCCAGCAGCTCCAGGGGCCGCCACACCTTC. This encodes CASSSRGRHTF.

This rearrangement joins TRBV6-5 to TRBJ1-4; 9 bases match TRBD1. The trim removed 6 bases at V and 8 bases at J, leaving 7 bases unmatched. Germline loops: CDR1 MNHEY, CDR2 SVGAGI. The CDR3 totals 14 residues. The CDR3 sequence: CASRPQGAGEKLFF. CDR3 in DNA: TGTGCCAGCAGACCACAGGGGGCTGGAGAAAAACTGTTTTTT.

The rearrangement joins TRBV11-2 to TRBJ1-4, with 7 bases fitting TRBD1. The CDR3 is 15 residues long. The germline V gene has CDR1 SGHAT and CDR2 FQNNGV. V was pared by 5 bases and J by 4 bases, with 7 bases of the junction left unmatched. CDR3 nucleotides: TGTGCCAGCAGCCCTGGGACAGCCTTTAATGAAAAACTGTTTTTT. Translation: CASSPGTAFNEKLFF.

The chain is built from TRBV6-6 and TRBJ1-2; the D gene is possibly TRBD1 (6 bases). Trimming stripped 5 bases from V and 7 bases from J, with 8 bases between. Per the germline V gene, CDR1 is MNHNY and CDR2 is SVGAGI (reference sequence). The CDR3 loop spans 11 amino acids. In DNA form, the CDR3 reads TGTGCCAGCAGTGCACAGGGTGGCTACACCTTC. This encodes CASSAQGGYTF.

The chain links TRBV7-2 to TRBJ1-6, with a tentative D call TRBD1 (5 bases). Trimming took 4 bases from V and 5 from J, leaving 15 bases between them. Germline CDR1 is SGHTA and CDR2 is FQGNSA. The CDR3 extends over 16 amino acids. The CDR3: CASSYVWGGNNSPLHF. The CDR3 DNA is TGTGCCAGCAGCTATGTATGGGGGGGGAATAATTCACCCCTCCACTTT.